Listed here are 5 T cell receptor beta chains from one sample, sequenced in a study. Measured with immunoSEQ multiplex PCR; TCRdb has only the in-frame clones, and not every one. The sample consists of approximately 53,000 clones, more than 80% of them appearing once. Sequencing input: PBMCs. Receptors were obtained from a man aged 40-55 years with rheumatoid arthritis.

The rearrangement joins TRBV10-3 to TRBJ2-7, with a possible D match to TRBD2 (7 bases). The V and J ends lost 9 bases and 5 bases respectively, with 23 bases between them. CDR3 length: 15 amino acids. From germline, CDR1 is ENHRY and CDR2 SYGVKD. The CDR3 DNA reads as TGTGCCATTTGGGGGGGGCCCAGGGAGAGCCACGAGCAGTACTTC. Translating it yields CAIWGGPRESHEQYF.

The V call is TRBV11-2, the J call TRBJ1-1; a weak D match, TRBD1 (5 bases). The germline V and J ends were trimmed by 0 bases and 0 bases, with 11 bases remaining between them. Looked up from germline, CDR1 is SGHAT and CDR2 is FQNNGV. CDR3 length equals 16 residues. The CDR3 loop is CASSLDQMGLNTEAFF. DNA for the CDR3: TGTGCCAGCAGCTTAGATCAGATGGGGCTGAACACTGAAGCTTTCTTT.

The rearrangement uses TRBV2 and TRBJ1-1; no definite D call. Germline-derived CDR1 and CDR2 are SNHLY and FYNNEI. CDR3 length: 14 residues. The V gene lost 3 bases and the J gene lost 1 base, with 9 bases spanning the gap. This chain's CDR3 is CASSDRPGNTEAFF. For the CDR3, the DNA is TGTGCCAGCAGTGATAGGCCAGGGAACACTGAAGCTTTCTTT.

The gene calls are TRBV28 and TRBJ1-1; 7 nucleotides align to TRBD1. Trimming removed 7 bases from V and 2 bases from J; junction bases left unmatched: 10. This CDR3 spans 15 amino acids. CDR1 is MDHEN, CDR2 SYDVKM, per germline. The CDR3, as DNA: TGTGCCAGCAAATCTTCAGGGGGGGAAAACACTGAAGCTTTCTTT. Translation gives CASKSSGGENTEAFF.

The chain is built from TRBV6-4 and TRBJ2-2; 11 bases map to TRBD2. Germline V gives CDR1 MRHNA, CDR2 SNTAGT. The CDR3 runs to 15 residues. Trimming cost V 5 bases and J 4 bases; bases outside gene matches: 3. This CDR3 is CASSPGTSGTGELFF. The CDR3 coding sequence is TGTGCCAGCAGTCCCGGGACTAGCGGCACCGGGGAGCTGTTTTTT.